The next 18 T cell receptor beta chains were all read from a single sample in a study of cytomegalovirus exposure and HLA in healthy donors. In the PCR, 60 Vbeta and 13 Jbeta primers were used. Repertoires were generated with immunoSEQ multiplex PCR, while TCRdb's copy carries only in-frame clones and drops some. The table shows some 120,000 clones, with over 75% occurring only once. Specimen: PBMCs. Every receptor here comes from a man aged 35 to 55 in good health and CMV-seropositive.

The genes are TRBV4-1 and TRBJ1-4; D may be TRBD1 (6 bases). The V end was cut by 3 bases, the J end by 1 base, with 15 bases between. Germline CDR1 is MGHRA and CDR2 is YSYEKL. There are 17 residues in the CDR3. This chain's CDR3 is CASSHNREGVTNEKLFF. CDR3 DNA: TGCGCCAGCAGCCACAACAGGGAAGGGGTAACTAATGAAAAACTGTTTTTT.

The chain uses TRBV18 and TRBJ1-3; 8 bases are a match to TRBD1. The CDR3 has 16 residues. The ends lost 4 bases at V and 0 bases at J; junction bases unmatched: 5. CDR1 is KGHSH and CDR2 is LQKENI in the germline V gene. CDR3 sequence reads: CASSHPGQVSGNTIYF. In DNA, the CDR3 is TGTGCCAGCTCACACCCGGGACAGGTCTCTGGAAACACCATATATTTT.

This clone came up a few times. The chain uses TRBV11-1 and TRBJ2-5; D gene ambiguous. Germline-derived CDR1 and CDR2 are SGHAT and FQDESV (reference sequence). This CDR3 is 15 amino acids long. Trimming took off 5 bases at V and 2 bases at J, with 15 bases between the two ends. CDR3 nucleotides: TGTGCCAGCAGCCGCGGCGGTCTGCTACAAGAGACCCAGTACTTC. Residues: CASSRGGLLQETQYF.

J is TRBJ1-1 and V is TRBV5-6; D is possibly TRBD1 (6 bases). The V end lost 3 bases, the J end lost 1 base, and 7 bases lay between the germline ends. The CDR3 contains 13 residues. Germline lookup yields CDR1 SGHDT and CDR2 YYEEEE. CDR3 protein: CASSWGRNTEAFF. For the CDR3, the DNA is TGTGCCAGCAGCTGGGGGCGGAACACTGAAGCTTTCTTT.

This chain joins TRBV5-1 and TRBJ2-7, with 8 bases fitting TRBD2. The CDR3 sequence is 15 residues long. CDR1 and CDR2 from the germline V gene are SGHRS and YFSETQ. The trim removed 5 bases at V and 5 bases at J, leaving 12 bases unmatched. The CDR3 protein is CASSRNSGGLDEQYF. In DNA, the CDR3 is TGCGCCAGCAGTCGCAACTCGGGGGGGCTGGACGAGCAGTACTTC.

The chain is built from TRBV10-3 and TRBJ2-7, with D perhaps TRBD1 (5 bases). CDR3 size: 13 residues. Germline values: CDR1 ENHRY, CDR2 SYGVKD. The V end lost 6 bases, the J end lost 3 bases, and 12 bases lay between the germline ends. The CDR3 loop is CAIRSDKHYEQYF. The CDR3, as DNA: TGTGCCATCAGATCGGACAAGCACTACGAGCAGTACTTC.

This clone came up a few times. J is TRBJ1-1 and V is TRBV6-1; D is unresolved. CDR3 size: 13 residues. V dropped 6 bases and J dropped 0 bases, with 8 bases sitting between them. Germline CDR1 is MNHNS and CDR2 is SASEGT. The CDR3 DNA sequence: TGTGCCAGCAGACTGAATCTGAACACTGAAGCTTTCTTT. As protein: CASRLNLNTEAFF.

The CDR3 sequence is CASRRVLNSDTQYF. DNA for the CDR3: TGTGCCAGCAGGAGGGTCTTGAATTCGGATACGCAGTATTTT. The V and J genes are TRBV2 and TRBJ2-3, with D possibly TRBD2 on 5 matching bases. This CDR3 has 14 residues. The germline V gene has CDR1 SNHLY and CDR2 FYNNEI. V lost 6 bases to trimming and J lost 6 bases, with 16 bases between them.

The J gene is TRBJ1-5, the V gene TRBV7-9; tentative D call: TRBD1 (5 bases). Trimming left V 5 bases short and J 11 bases short, with 13 bases between. Germline V lookup: CDR1 SEHNR, CDR2 FQNEAQ (reference sequence). The CDR3 spans 12 residues. CDR3 in amino acids: CASSRGAGSQHF. CDR3 DNA: TGTGCCAGCAGCCGAGGGGCGGGATCCCAGCATTTT.

The chain recombines TRBV6-5 with TRBJ2-3; 7 nucleotides match TRBD1. There are 11 residues in the CDR3. The V segment lost 2 bases and the J segment 15 bases; nucleotides outside the gene matches: 5. Germline V CDR1 and CDR2: MNHEY, SVGAGI. CDR3: CASSYRDRKYF. The DNA of the CDR3 is TGTGCCAGCAGTTACCGGGACAGAAAATATTTT.

This clone was counted between two and nine times. Other DNA variants within this sample encode the same CDR3. The chain is built from TRBV7-8 and TRBJ2-5; perhaps TRBD1 as D (5 bases). Deletions cut 5 bases from V and 2 bases from J, with 12 bases between. The germline V gene has CDR1 SGHVS and CDR2 FQNEAQ. CDR3 length: 14 residues. In nucleotides, the CDR3 is TGTGCCAGCAGCCTGGCGACAGTTCAAGAGACCCAGTACTTC. As protein: CASSLATVQETQYF.

The chain joins TRBV11-2 to TRBJ2-7; a possible D gene is TRBD1 (6 bases). V was shortened by 5 bases and J by 0 bases, with 17 bases between the two germline ends. The V gene's germline CDR1 is SGHAT and CDR2 FQNNGV. The CDR3 has 16 residues. CDR3 nucleotides: TGTGCCAGCAGCCCTCCGGACAGCCCGAGCTCCTACGAGCAGTACTTC. It yields the protein CASSPPDSPSSYEQYF. The whole variable domain, filled in from reference TRBV11-2 and TRBJ2-7, reads EAGVAQSPRYKIIEKRQSVAFWCNPISGHATLYWYQQILGQGPKLLIQFQNNGVVDDSQLPKDRFSAERLKGVDSTLKIQPAKLEDSAVYLCASSPPDSPSSYEQYFGPGTRLTVT.

The gene calls are TRBV9 and TRBJ2-7; maybe TRBD1 (6 bases). V lost 2 bases to trimming and J lost 7 bases, with 13 bases between them. The germline V gene has CDR1 SGDLS and CDR2 YYNGEE. The CDR3 consists of 13 residues. CDR3 nucleotide sequence: TGTGCCAGCAGCGTTACAGGGACCCAAGAGCAGTACTTC. This sequence encodes CASSVTGTQEQYF.

The rearrangement uses TRBV28 and TRBJ2-6; 7 bases are a match to TRBD1. Germline V lookup: CDR1 MDHEN, CDR2 SYDVKM. Trimming removed 10 bases from V and 4 bases from J; junction bases left unmatched: 13. This CDR3 has 16 residues. The CDR3 DNA reads TGTGCCACCCTAGGGGCAGGGGGTAGGGGGGCCAACGTCCTGACTTTC. Protein: CATLGAGGRGANVLTF.

This sequence joins TRBV28 and TRBJ1-4, with TRBD1 matching over 7 bases. Losses at the gene ends were 6 bases for V and 4 bases for J; bases not matched to a gene: 8. CDR3 size: 15 residues. Germline-derived CDR1 and CDR2 are MDHEN and SYDVKM. DNA for the CDR3: TGTGCCAGCAGCGAGATACAGGGGAGTAATGAAAAACTGTTTTTT. Translating it yields CASSEIQGSNEKLFF.

The chain is built from TRBV5-1 and TRBJ1-2, with no clear D. This CDR3 is 12 amino acids long. The germline CDR1 and CDR2 sequences are SGHRS and YFSETQ. V was shortened by 1 base and J by 4 bases, with 5 bases between the two germline ends. The chain's CDR3 is CASSLNSYGYTF. The CDR3 nucleotides are TGCGCCAGCAGCTTGAACAGCTATGGCTACACCTTC.

The count of this clone is one. Sequence at one end of the junction differs from germline and may be a read error. The V and J genes are TRBV7-9 and TRBJ1-1; tentative D call: TRBD1 (6 bases). The germline V gene has CDR1 SEHNR and CDR2 FQNEAQ (reference sequence). The CDR3 is made up of 14 amino acids. CDR3 nucleotides: TGTTCCAGCAGATATACAGGGTGGGCCACTGAAGCTTTCTTT. Amino acids: CSSRYTGWATEAFF.

The V gene is TRBV19, the J gene TRBJ1-2; D unclear. The CDR3 contains 15 residues. Trimming took off 1 base at V and 2 bases at J, with 11 bases between the two ends. Germline CDR1 LNHDA, CDR2 SQIVND (reference sequence). This CDR3 is CASSIVTPTNYGYTF. CDR3 sequence (DNA): TGTGCCAGTAGTATAGTAACTCCCACGAACTATGGCTACACCTTC.